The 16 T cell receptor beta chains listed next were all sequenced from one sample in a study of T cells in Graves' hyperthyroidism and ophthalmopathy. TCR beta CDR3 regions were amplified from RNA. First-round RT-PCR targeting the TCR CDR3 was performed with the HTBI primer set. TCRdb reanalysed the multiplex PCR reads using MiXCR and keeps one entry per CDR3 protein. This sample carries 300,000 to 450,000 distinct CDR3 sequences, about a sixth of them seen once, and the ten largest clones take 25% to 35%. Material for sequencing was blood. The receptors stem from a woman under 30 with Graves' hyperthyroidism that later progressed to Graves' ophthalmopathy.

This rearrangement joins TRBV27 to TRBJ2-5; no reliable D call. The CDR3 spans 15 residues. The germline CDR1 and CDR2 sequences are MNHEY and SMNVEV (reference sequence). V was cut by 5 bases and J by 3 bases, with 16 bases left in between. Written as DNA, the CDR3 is TGTGCCAGCAGTCCCTCCCCCAGACCTGAAGAGACCCAGTACTTC. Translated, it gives CASSPSPRPEETQYF.

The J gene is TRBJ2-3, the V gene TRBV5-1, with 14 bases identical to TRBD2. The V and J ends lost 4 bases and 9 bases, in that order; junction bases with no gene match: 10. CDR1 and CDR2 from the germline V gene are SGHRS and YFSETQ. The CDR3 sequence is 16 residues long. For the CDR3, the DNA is TGCGCCAGCAGCCCCGGGACTAGCGGGAGAAAGGGCACGCAGTATTTT. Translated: CASSPGTSGRKGTQYF.

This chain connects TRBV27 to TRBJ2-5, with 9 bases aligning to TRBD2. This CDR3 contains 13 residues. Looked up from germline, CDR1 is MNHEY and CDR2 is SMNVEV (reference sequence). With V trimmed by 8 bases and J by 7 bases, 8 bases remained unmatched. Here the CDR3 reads CASSRLADRTQYF. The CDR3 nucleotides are TGTGCCAGCTCCCGACTAGCGGATAGGACCCAGTACTTC.

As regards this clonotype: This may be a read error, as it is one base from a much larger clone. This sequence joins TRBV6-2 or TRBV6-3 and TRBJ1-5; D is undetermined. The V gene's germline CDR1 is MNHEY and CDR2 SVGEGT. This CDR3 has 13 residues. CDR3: CASSLQSNQPRHF. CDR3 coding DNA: TGTGCCAGCAGTTTACAGAGCAATCAGCCCCGGCATTTT.

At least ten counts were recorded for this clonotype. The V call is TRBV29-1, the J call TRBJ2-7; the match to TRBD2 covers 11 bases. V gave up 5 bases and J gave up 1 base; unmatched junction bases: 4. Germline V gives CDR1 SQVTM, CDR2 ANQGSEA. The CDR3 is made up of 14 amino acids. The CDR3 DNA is TGCAGCGTTTTACTAGCGGGAGCTTCCTACGAGCAGTACTTC. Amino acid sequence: CSVLLAGASYEQYF.

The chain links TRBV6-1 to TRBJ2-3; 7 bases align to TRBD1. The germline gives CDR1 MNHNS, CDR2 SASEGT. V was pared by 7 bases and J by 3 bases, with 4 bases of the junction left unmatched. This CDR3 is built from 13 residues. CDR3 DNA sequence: TGTGCCAGCAAAACAGGGGATACAGATACGCAGTATTTT. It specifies CASKTGDTDTQYF.

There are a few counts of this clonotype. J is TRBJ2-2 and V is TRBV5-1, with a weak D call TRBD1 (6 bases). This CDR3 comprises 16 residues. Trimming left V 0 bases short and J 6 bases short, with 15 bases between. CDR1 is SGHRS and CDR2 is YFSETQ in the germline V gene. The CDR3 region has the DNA TGCGCCAGCAGCTTGGAGGCAGGGGCAAGGGCCGGGGAGCTGTTTTTT. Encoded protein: CASSLEAGARAGELFF.

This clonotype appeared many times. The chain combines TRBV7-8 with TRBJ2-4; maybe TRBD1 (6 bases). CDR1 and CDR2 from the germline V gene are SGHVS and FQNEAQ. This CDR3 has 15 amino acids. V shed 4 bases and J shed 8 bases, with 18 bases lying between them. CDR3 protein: CASSSKNRVDYIQYF. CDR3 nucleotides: TGTGCCAGCAGCTCAAAAAACAGGGTAGACTACATTCAGTACTTC. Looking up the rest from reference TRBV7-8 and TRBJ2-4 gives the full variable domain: GAGVSQSPRYKVAKRGQDVALRCDPISGHVSLFWYQQALGQGPEFLTYFQNEAQLDKSGLPSDRFFAERPEGSVSTLKIQRTQQEDSAVYLCASSSKNRVDYIQYFGAGTRLSVL.

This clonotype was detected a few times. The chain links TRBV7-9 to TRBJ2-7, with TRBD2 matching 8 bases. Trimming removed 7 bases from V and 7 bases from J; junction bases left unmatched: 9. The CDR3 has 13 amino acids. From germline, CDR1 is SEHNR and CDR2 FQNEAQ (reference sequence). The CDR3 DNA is TGTGCCAGCACCCAGAGCGGGAGTGGAGAGCAGTACTTC. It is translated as CASTQSGSGEQYF.

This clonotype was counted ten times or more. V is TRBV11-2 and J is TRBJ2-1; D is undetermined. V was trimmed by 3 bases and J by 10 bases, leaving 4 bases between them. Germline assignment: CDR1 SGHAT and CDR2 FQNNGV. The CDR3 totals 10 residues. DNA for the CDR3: TGTGCCAGCAGCTTGGGGGAGCAGTTCTTC. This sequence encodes CASSLGEQFF.

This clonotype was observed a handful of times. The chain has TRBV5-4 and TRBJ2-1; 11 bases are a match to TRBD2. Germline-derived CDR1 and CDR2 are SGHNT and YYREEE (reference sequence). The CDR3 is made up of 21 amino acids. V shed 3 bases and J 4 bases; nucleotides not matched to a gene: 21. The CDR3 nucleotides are TGTGCCAGCAGCTCGGGGGGGGGGGACAAGACTAGCGGGACAAGATACAATGAGCAGTTCTTC. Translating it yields CASSSGGGDKTSGTRYNEQFF.

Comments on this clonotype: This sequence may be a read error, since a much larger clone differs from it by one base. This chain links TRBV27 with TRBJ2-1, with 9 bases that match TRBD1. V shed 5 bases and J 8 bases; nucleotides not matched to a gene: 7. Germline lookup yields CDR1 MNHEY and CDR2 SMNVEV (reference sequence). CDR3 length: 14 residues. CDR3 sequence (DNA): TGTGCCAGCAGTCCGGACAGGGGAAACGATGAGCAGTTCTTC. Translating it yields CASSPDRGNDEQFF.

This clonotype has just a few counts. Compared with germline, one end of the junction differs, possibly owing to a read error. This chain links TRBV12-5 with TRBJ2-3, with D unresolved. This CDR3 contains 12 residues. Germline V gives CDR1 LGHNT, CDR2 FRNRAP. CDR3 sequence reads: CASKGVTDTQCF. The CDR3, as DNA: TGTGCTTCTAAAGGAGTCACAGATACGCAGTGTTTT.

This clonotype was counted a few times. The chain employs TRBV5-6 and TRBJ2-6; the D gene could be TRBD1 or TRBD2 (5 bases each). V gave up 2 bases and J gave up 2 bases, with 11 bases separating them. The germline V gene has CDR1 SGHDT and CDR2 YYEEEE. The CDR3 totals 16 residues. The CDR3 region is CASSFPMGAGANVLTF. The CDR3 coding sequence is TGTGCCAGCAGCTTCCCCATGGGGGCTGGGGCCAACGTCCTGACTTTC.

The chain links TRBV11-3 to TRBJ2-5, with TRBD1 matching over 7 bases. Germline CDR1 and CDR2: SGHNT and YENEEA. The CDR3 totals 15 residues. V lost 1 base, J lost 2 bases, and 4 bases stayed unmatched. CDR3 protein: CASSLGGQYQETQYF. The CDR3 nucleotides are TGTGCCAGCAGCTTAGGGGGACAGTATCAAGAGACCCAGTACTTC.

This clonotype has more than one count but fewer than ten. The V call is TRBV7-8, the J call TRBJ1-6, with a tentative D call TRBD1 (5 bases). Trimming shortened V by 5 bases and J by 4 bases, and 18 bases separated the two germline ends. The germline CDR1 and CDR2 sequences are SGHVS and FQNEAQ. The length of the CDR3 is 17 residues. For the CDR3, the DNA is TGTGCCAGCAGCCTGGGAGGAGGAGGGGTGTATAATTCACCCCTCCACTTT. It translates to CASSLGGGGVYNSPLHF.